This T cell receptor beta chain was identified during a study of T cell changes during pregnancy in multiple sclerosis. This CDR3 has 16 amino acids. In germline, CDR1 is MDHEN, CDR2 SYDVKM. V was trimmed by 3 bases and J by 0 bases, leaving 11 bases between them. Some clones are missing from TCRdb's copy, which holds only in-frame ones; the method was immunoSEQ multiplex PCR. The sample lists approximately 65,000 clones, over 95% occurring once. The chain carries TRBV28 and TRBJ2-2, with TRBD2 as a possible D gene (6 bases). This clonotype originated in a female donor with multiple sclerosis, enrolled in a pregnancy study. The sample was CD8+ T cells from peripheral blood mononuclear cells, taken after pregnancy. The CDR3 nucleotides read TGTGCCAGCAGTTTGAATAGCGGAGCGAACACCGGGGAGCTGTTTTTT. Amino acids: CASSLNSGANTGELFF.